A single count supports the clone carrying this T cell receptor beta chain. V shed 3 bases and J 0 bases; nucleotides not matched to a gene: 4. Germline CDR1 reads LGHNA; CDR2 reads YSLEER. This CDR3 comprises 16 residues. The data are from a study of blood T cell repertoires in COVID-19. Looking at the study overall: Whether acute or convalescent, the COVID-19 samples came from the United States, Italy and Spain. Sample material is recorded as cDNA or gDNA derived from T cells, B-cell-depleted T cells, or PBMCs.

Source study methods: Estimates of nucleated cell counts were drawn from the amplification of reference gene primers. Produced via immunoSEQ multiplex PCR; TCRdb's table is partial and in-frame only. V and J calls and clone size are given by that table; D and trimming were obtained from the DNA. The sample shows some 150,000 clones, 82% of them seen only once. The receptor comes from a woman aged 70-85 years with acute or convalescent COVID-19. This chain joins TRBV4-3 and TRBJ2-3; TRBD2 matches 9 bases. Sequencing input: peripheral blood. Written as DNA, the CDR3 is TGCGCCAGCAGCCAGAGCGGGGGGCAGAGCACAGATACGCAGTATTTT. Translating it yields CASSQSGGQSTDTQYF.